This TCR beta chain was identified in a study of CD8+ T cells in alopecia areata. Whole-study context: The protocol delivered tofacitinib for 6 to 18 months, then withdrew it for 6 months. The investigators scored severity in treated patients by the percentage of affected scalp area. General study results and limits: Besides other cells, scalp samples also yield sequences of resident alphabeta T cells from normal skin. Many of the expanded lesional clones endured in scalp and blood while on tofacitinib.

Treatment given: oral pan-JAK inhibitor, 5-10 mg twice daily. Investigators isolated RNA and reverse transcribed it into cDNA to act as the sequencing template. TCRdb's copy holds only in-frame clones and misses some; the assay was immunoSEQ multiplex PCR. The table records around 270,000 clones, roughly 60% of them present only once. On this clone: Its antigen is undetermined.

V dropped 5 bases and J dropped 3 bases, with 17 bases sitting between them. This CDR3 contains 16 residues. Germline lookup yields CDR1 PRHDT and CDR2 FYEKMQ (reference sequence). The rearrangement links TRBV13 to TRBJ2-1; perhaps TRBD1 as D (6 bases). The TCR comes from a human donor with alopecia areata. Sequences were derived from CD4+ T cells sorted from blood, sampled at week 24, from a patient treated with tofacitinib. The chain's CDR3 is CASSETNREIYNEQFF. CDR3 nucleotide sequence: TGTGCCAGCAGCGAAACGAACAGGGAAATCTACAATGAGCAGTTCTTC.